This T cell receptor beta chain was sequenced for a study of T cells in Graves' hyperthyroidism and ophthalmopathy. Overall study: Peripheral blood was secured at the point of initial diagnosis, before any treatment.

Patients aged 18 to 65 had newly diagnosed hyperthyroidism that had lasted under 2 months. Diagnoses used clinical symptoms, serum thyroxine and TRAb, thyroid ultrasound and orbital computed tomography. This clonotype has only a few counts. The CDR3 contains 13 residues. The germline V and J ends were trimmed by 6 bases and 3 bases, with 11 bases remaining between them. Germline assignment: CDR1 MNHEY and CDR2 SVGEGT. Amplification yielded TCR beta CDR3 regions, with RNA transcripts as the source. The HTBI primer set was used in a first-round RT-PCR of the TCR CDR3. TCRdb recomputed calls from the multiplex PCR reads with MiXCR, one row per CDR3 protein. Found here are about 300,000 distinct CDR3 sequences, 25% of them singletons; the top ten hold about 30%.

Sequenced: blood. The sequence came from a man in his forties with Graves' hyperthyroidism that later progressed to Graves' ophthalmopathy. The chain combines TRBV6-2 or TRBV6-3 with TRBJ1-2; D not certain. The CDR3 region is CASSEQSYYGYTF. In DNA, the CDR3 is TGTGCCAGCAGCGAACAGAGCTACTATGGCTACACCTTC.